Included here is one T cell receptor (beta chain) sequence, with context. In blood CD8+ and CD4+ T cells, TCR beta underwent sequencing. RNA, at about 0.45 to 1 ug, was reverse transcribed with random hexamers. With immunoSEQ multiplex PCR, TCR beta CDR3 was amplified across 54 Vbeta and 13 Jbeta. Using its own MiXCR run on the immunoSEQ multiplex PCR reads, TCRdb lists one record per CDR3 protein. The sample lists 200,000 to 300,000 distinct CDR3 sequences, 95% to 97% occurring once. The data originate from a study of CD8 T cells in Susac syndrome. The source of this sequence is a human donor with Susac syndrome. Specimen: CD4+ T cells from PBMCs.

The CDR3 protein is CSARESRGLAGRNEQFF. The CDR3 nucleotides read TGCAGTGCTAGAGAGAGTAGGGGACTAGCGGGCCGCAATGAGCAGTTCTTC. The chain is built from TRBV20-1 and TRBJ2-1; 12 positions agree with TRBD2. V gave up 0 bases and J gave up 6 bases; unmatched junction bases: 9. Germline CDR1 DFQATT, CDR2 SNEGSKA (reference sequence). The CDR3 runs to 17 residues.